The following is a T cell receptor (beta chain) sequence with its context. The antigen this receptor binds is unknown. No clone much larger than this one lies a single base away; base qualities are absent. At the DNA level, this CDR3 is encoded by other sequences in the same sample as well. The V end loses 0 bases and the J end loses 5 bases, and a stretch of 8 bases separates them. CDR1 and CDR2, per the germline V gene, are SGHRS and YFSETQ. Spanning cysteine to phenylalanine, the CDR3 consists of 13 amino acids. Only the CDR3 portion is preserved as DNA: 39 bases, with reading frame beginning at the first base. This sample is part of a study of shared clonotypes between healthy human individuals (dated by TCRdb to 2019 to 2021). About the full investigation: A few men and a couple of women, aged 18 to 49 years, made up the cohort. Different laboratories and diverse techniques were used to prepare libraries and sequence TCR repertoires, to increase sequencing depth and limit assay-specific biases. Leukapheresis yielded between about 0.85 and 10 billion PBMCs per donor. Per donor, three plates each were used for CD4 naive and CD4 memory, two for CD8 naive, and one for CD8 memory. The study deeply sequenced blood TCR repertoires of about 5 healthy adults to estimate repertoire size and the extent of clonotype sharing between individuals.

The investigation overall reported the following: Because the study included a small number of donors, the genetic and exposure-history diversity represented was limited. Sharing across a handful of donors was observed for around 5% of naive CD4, 3.5% of naive CD8, over 2% of memory CD4, and 0.4% of memory CD8 clonotypes. Estimated clonotype richness was generally larger for naive than for memory subsets. Even with the large sequencing depth, rarefaction of the sorted-subset datasets indicated that sequencing was incomplete. Sampling was restricted to blood, and TCR repertoires in tissues likely differ from the TCR repertoires found in blood. Clonotypes shared by all four sorted-subset donors showed higher generation probabilities than non-shared clonotypes. Pairwise subsampling indicated that sequencing depth was expected to affect the degree of clonotype sharing among donors.

Healthy HIV-negative adults with no recently reported acute infections or vaccinations were included as donors. All donors were Caucasian adults living in Nashville, Tennessee, USA. Magnetic negative selection was used to enrich CD4+ T cells, after which naive cells were positively selected on CD45RA and the negative fraction became the memory subset. Blood was collected by leukapheresis, and PBMCs were isolated by Ficoll-Histopaque density gradient centrifugation and then cryopreserved in liquid nitrogen vapor phase. Purity and quantity of every magnetically sorted T cell population were checked by analytical flow cytometry. Each sorted fraction had its genomic DNA isolated and then quantified by UV absorbance on a Nanodrop 2000c. Using the deep immunoSEQ assay, multiplex PCR amplified TCR CDR3 regions from genomic DNA. Extracted genomic DNA from each cell subset was spread evenly across all wells of several immunoSEQ 96-well plates, with each plate serving as a replicate. For sorted subsets, each replicate PCR was loaded with 200 to 250 ng genomic DNA, equivalent to 25,000 to 30,000 T cell genomes. Purified libraries were quantified with a Qubit 3.0 fluorometer, sized on a Bioanalyzer 2100, and re-quantified with the KAPA Library Quantification kit. Every immunoSEQ 96-well plate was sequenced on a separate single-read 150-cycle Illumina NextSeq 550 flow cell. Processing in the source paper ran as follows. The immunoSEQ output contained only junctional sequences without quality scores, so filtering could not match that applied to full-length reads. Sequences were annotated with PyIR, a Python wrapper for IgBLAST v1.9, using IMGT germline references to assign V/J genes and CDR3. Any read was removed if the V/J assignment was weak (E-value above 1e-6), the CDR3 was missing, or the read contained stop codons, out-of-frame junctions, or ambiguous translated residues. V3J clonotypes were defined as sequences sharing an identical inferred V gene, J gene, and CDR3 amino acid sequence. To compute the percentage overlap between repertoires, the number of shared unique clonotypes was divided by the size of the smaller repertoire. Three approaches were used to assess repertoire richness: RTK rarefaction, the Chao1 estimator, and Recon v2.1 estimates of unobserved clonotypes. OLGA was used to compute generation probabilities for all TCRbeta clonotypes that the gDNA method yielded from a handful of donors. TCRdb re-hosts the immuneACCESS table, in-frame sequences only. Its copies lack some clones; in the studies checked, an unresolved V gene accounts for under half of them, and the cause for the rest is not known. That table is the source of V, J and clone size, and D and trimming were worked out from the DNA. Counted in this sample were 730,000 or so clones; approximately 75% of them appeared once. Under 2% of the sample lies in the top ten.

This chain is built from TRBV5-1 and TRBJ1-2; the D gene remains uncertain. The receptor was derived from a woman in her thirties in good health. Sequenced input: memory CD4+ T cells sorted from blood. The sample's cell subset or site label is to be understood as: CD45RA-negative fraction. The CDR3 region: CASSLDRAYGYTF. The DNA sequence reads TGCGCCAGCAGCTTGGACAGAGCATATGGCTACACCTTC.